This T cell receptor beta chain was sequenced in a study of graft-versus-host responses after intestinal transplantation. Study background: Every recipient underwent anti-thymocyte globulin induction, then tacrolimus and steroids for about three years.

Method: immunoSEQ multiplex PCR; TCRdb's copy keeps in-frame clones and lacks some. Of about 120,000 clones in the sample, 95% were seen once. Remarks on this clone: Its antigen is not known.

This receptor was obtained from a human donor who received an intestinal transplant. Sequences were derived from unstimulated CD8+ T cells sorted from spleen or lymph node cells, sampled before intestinal transplant.

CDR3 protein: CASSEGRADDYGYTF. The CDR3 DNA is TGTGCCAGCAGTGAAGGCCGTGCAGATGACTATGGCTACACCTTC. The chain recombines TRBV6-1 with TRBJ1-2; D is unclear. The CDR3 spans 15 residues. Deletions cut 1 base from V and 3 bases from J, with 12 bases between. The germline gives CDR1 MNHNS, CDR2 SASEGT.